Listed here are 12 T cell receptor beta chains from one sample, sequenced in a study of human T cells and chemical hapten exposure. Time point here: patch test 1, 2 weeks after DPC sensitization. Treatment specified: therapeutic diphenylcyclopropenone sensitization with weekly scalp DPC. Each CDR3 protein is one row after TCRdb ran MiXCR on the RACE reads. The table shows some 400,000 distinct CDR3 sequences, with approximately 5% occurring only once. The sequenced sample was whole blood, obtained in connection with sensitization to the hapten diphenylcyclopropenone (DPC). The origin of the receptors is a woman aged 45-65 years with alopecia areata. Some clones in this sample may be carry-over from other donors' samples.

This clonotype was observed at least ten times. The chain combines TRBV29-1 with TRBJ2-4; D unclear. Between the trimmed V and J ends, which lost 0 bases and 3 bases, there was a span of 6 bases. Germline loops: CDR1 SQVTM, CDR2 ANQGSEA. This CDR3 is 13 amino acids long. The CDR3 region is CSVEEGNKNIQYF. The CDR3 nucleotides read TGCAGCGTTGAAGAGGGGAACAAAAACATTCAGTACTTC.

This clonotype was recorded a few times. The chain uses TRBV6-5 and TRBJ2-7, with TRBD2 matching 12 bases. Germline V CDR1 and CDR2: MNHEY, SVGAGI. Losses at the gene ends were 4 bases for V and 3 bases for J; bases not matched to a gene: 4. The CDR3 covers 15 residues. Written as DNA, the CDR3 is TGTGCCAGCAGTTCTAGCGGGGGGGGTAACTACGAGCAGTACTTC. Its protein is CASSSSGGGNYEQYF.

The chain uses TRBV12-5 and TRBJ2-7; 11 positions agree with TRBD2. V shed 4 bases, J shed 0 bases, and the junction held 11 bases outside the gene matches. The CDR3 covers 18 residues. The germline gives CDR1 LGHNT, CDR2 FRNRAP. The CDR3 region is CASGSGLAGGPSSYEQYF. The CDR3 nucleotides read TGTGCTAGTGGTTCAGGGCTAGCGGGAGGCCCAAGCTCCTACGAGCAGTACTTC. Supplemented by reference TRBV12-5 and TRBJ2-7, the full variable domain reads DARVTQTPRHKVTEMGQEVTMRCQPILGHNTVFWYRQTMMQGLELLAYFRNRAPLDDSGMPKDRFSAEMPDATLATLKIQPSEPRDSAVYFCASGSGLAGGPSSYEQYFGPGTRLTVT.

This clonotype was observed a handful of times. V usage is TRBV24-1 and J usage is TRBJ2-2, with 10 bases identical to TRBD2. Germline V CDR1 and CDR2: KGHDR, SFDVKD. V gave up 0 bases and J gave up 2 bases; unmatched junction bases: 5. The CDR3 is 18 residues long. This CDR3 reads CATSDLPRTSGNTGELFF. CDR3 in DNA: TGTGCCACCAGTGATTTGCCCCGGACTAGCGGAAACACCGGGGAGCTGTTTTTT.

The rearrangement joins TRBV28 to TRBJ1-3; no firm D call. Germline V CDR1 and CDR2: MDHEN, SYDVKM. Trimming cost V 2 bases and J 0 bases, with 5 bases left between them. This CDR3 is 14 amino acids long. CDR3 amino acids: CASSLIDSGNTIYF. CDR3 in DNA: TGTGCCAGCAGTTTAATCGACTCTGGAAACACCATATATTTT. The variable domain in full, completed from reference TRBV28 and TRBJ1-3, reads DVKVTQSSRYLVKRTGEKVFLECVQDMDHENMFWYRQDPGLGLRLIYFSYDVKMKEKGDIPEGYSVSREKKERFSLILESASTNQTSMYLCASSLIDSGNTIYFGEGSWLTVV.

This clonotype showed up many times. This sequence joins TRBV5-1 and TRBJ2-3, with D maybe TRBD1 (5 bases). With 0 bases removed from V and 2 bases from J, the gap between germline ends came to 13 bases. The CDR3 contains 16 residues. Looked up from germline, CDR1 is SGHRS and CDR2 is YFSETQ. The CDR3 reads CASSLGQSKTTDTQYF. The CDR3 nucleotides are TGCGCCAGCAGCTTGGGACAGAGTAAAACCACAGATACGCAGTATTTT. Drawing the rest from reference TRBV5-1 and TRBJ2-3, the complete variable domain is KAGVTQTPRYLIKTRGQQVTLSCSPISGHRSVSWYQQTPGQGLQFLFEYFSETQRNKGNFPGRFSGRQFSNSRSEMNVSTLELGDSALYLCASSLGQSKTTDTQYFGPGTRLTVL.

This clonotype has ten or more counts. The chain combines TRBV10-2 with TRBJ2-5; 13 positions match TRBD2. CDR3 length: 18 amino acids. With V trimmed by 8 bases and J by 7 bases, 19 bases remained unmatched. The germline V gene has CDR1 WSHSY and CDR2 SAAADI. The CDR3 nucleotides read TGCGCCAGCGGCGGGCCCGGGACTAGCGGGGACCCGTCGGGGACCCAGTACTTC. Its translation is CASGGPGTSGDPSGTQYF.

V usage is TRBV24-1 and J usage is TRBJ1-5; D remains ambiguous. Germline V gene data show CDR1 as KGHDR and CDR2 as SFDVKD. Between the trimmed V and J ends, which lost 5 bases and 4 bases, there was a span of 8 bases. The CDR3 loop spans 13 amino acids. CDR3: CATSAAGNQPQHF. CDR3 in DNA: TGTGCCACCAGTGCCGCGGGGAATCAGCCCCAGCATTTT.

In this sample, this clonotype turned up many times. The V and J genes are TRBV6-6 and TRBJ2-5; TRBD1 matches at 10 bases. The germline V gene has CDR1 MNHNY and CDR2 SVGAGI (reference sequence). Trimming cost V 5 bases and J 4 bases; bases outside gene matches: 7. The CDR3 has 15 amino acids. CDR3 amino acids: CASSNPWDRGETQYF. In DNA form, the CDR3 reads TGTGCCAGCAGTAACCCCTGGGACAGGGGAGAGACCCAGTACTTC.

This clonotype was picked up many times. The rearrangement joins TRBV20-1 to TRBJ2-1; TRBD2 aligns across 13 bases. The CDR3 length is 15 residues. Trimming removed 6 bases from V and 4 bases from J; junction bases left unmatched: 6. Germline V gene lookup returns CDR1 DFQATT and CDR2 SNEGSKA (reference sequence). CDR3 DNA: TGCAGTGCAACCCCGGGACTAGCGGGGTACAATGAGCAGTTCTTC. This sequence encodes CSATPGLAGYNEQFF.

Concerning this clonotype itself: A much larger clone lies one base from this, so it may be a read error. The rearrangement uses TRBV4-3 and TRBJ2-3, with 10 bases identical to TRBD2. CDR3 length: 18 residues. With 0 bases clipped from V and 3 bases from J, the junction kept 9 bases outside the gene matches. Germline V gives CDR1 LGHNA, CDR2 YSLEER. The CDR3 region is CASSQDPTSGISTDTQYF. CDR3 DNA: TGCGCCAGCAGCCAAGACCCCACTAGCGGGATATCGACAGATACGCAGTATTTT.

The chain uses TRBV7-9 and TRBJ2-7, with D perhaps TRBD2 (6 bases). CDR1 and CDR2 (germline): SEHNR, FQNEAQ (reference sequence). The germline V and J ends were trimmed by 5 bases and 3 bases, with 11 bases remaining between them. CDR3 length: 13 residues. The CDR3 bases are TGTGCCAGCAGCCCGGACGGGGGCTACGAGCAGTACTTC. Translating gives CASSPDGGYEQYF.